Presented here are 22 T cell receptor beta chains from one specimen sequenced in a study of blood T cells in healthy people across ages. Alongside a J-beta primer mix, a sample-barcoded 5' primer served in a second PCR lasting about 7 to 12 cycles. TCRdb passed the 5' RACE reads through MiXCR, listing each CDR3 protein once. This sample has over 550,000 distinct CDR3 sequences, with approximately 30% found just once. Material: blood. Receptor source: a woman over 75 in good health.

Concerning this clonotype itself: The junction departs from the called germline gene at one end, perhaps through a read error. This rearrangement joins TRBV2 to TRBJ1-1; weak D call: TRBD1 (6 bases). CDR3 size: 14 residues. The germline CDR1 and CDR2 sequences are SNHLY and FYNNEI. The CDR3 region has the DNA TGTGCCAGCAGTGCCTACAGGGCGAACACTGGAGCTTTCTTT. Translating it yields CASSAYRANTGAFF.

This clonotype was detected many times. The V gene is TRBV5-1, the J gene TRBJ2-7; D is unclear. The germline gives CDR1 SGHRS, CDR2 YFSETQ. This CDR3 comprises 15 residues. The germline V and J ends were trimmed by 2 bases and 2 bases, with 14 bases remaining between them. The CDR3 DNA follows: TGCGCCAGCAGCTTAGACCCCCAGAATCCCTACGAGCAGTACTTC. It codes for CASSLDPQNPYEQYF.

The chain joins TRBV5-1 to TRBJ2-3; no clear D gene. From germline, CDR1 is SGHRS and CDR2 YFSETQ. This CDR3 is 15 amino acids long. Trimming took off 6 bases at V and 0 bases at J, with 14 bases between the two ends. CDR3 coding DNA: TGCGCCAGCACCGGCTCCGTGTCTAGCACAGATACGCAGTATTTT. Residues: CASTGSVSSTDTQYF. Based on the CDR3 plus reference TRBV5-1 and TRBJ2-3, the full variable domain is KAGVTQTPRYLIKTRGQQVTLSCSPISGHRSVSWYQQTPGQGLQFLFEYFSETQRNKGNFPGRFSGRQFSNSRSEMNVSTLELGDSALYLCASTGSVSSTDTQYFGPGTRLTVL.

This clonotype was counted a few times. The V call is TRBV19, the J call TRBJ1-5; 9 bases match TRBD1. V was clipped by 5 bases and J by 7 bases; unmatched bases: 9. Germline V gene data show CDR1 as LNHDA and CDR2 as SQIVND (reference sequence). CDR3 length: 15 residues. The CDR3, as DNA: TGTGCCAGTAGTGAAGGACAGGGGTCCCGACAGCCCCAGCATTTT. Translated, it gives CASSEGQGSRQPQHF.

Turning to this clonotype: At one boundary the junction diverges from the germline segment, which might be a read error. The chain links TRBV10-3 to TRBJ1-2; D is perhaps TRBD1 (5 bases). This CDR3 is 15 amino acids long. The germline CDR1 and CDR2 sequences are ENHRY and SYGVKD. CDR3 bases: TGTGCCATCAGTGAGCCCCAGGGTGTAGGCTATGGCTACATCTTC. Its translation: CAISEPQGVGYGYIF.

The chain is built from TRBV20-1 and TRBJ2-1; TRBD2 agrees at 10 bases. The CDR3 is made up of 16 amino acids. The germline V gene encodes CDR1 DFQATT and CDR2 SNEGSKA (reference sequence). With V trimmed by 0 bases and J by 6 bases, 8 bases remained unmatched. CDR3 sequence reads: CSARDSTGLATNEQFF. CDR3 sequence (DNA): TGCAGTGCTAGAGATTCAACGGGACTAGCGACCAATGAGCAGTTCTTC.

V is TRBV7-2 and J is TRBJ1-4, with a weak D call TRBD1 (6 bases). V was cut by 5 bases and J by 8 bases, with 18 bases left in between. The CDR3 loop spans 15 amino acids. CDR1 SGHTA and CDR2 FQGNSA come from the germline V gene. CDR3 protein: CASSGGGSGEEKLFF. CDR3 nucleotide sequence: TGTGCCAGCAGCGGGGGGGGCTCGGGGGAAGAAAAACTGTTTTTT. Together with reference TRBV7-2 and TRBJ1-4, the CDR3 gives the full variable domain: GAGVSQSPSNKVTEKGKDVELRCDPISGHTALYWYRQSLGQGLEFLIYFQGNSAPDKSGLPSDRFSAERTGGSVSTLTIQRTQQEDSAVYLCASSGGGSGEEKLFFGSGTQLSVL.

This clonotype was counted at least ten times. Written as DNA, the CDR3 is TGCGCCAGCAGCTCCGGCAGGGAGACCCAGTACTTC. The encoded protein is CASSSGRETQYF. The gene calls are TRBV5-1 and TRBJ2-5; D not certain. This CDR3 contains 12 residues. V gave up 3 bases and J gave up 5 bases, with 8 bases separating them. CDR1 is SGHRS, CDR2 YFSETQ, per germline.

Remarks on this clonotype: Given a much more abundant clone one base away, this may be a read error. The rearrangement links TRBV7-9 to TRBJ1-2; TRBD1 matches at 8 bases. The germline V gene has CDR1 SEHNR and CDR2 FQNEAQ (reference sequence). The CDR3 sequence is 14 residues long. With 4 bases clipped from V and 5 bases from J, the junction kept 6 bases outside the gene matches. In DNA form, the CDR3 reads TGTGCCAGCAGCTGGACAGGGATGGGGTATGGCTACACCTTC. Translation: CASSWTGMGYGYTF.

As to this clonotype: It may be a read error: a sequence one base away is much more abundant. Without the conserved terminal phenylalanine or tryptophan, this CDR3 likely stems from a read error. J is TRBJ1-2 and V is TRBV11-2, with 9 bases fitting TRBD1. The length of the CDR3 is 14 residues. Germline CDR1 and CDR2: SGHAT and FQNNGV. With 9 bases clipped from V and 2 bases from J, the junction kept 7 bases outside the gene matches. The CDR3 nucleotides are TGTGCCAGTTCACAGGGGGCTCGCAACTATGGCTACACCATC. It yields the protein CASSQGARNYGYTI.

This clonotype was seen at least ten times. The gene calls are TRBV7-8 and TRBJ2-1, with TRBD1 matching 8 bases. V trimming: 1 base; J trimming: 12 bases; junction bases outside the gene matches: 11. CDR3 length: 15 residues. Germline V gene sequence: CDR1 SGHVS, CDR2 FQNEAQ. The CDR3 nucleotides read TGTGCCAGCAGCTTAGTCGGTCAGGGGGCCCACGGGCAGTTCTTC. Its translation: CASSLVGQGAHGQFF.

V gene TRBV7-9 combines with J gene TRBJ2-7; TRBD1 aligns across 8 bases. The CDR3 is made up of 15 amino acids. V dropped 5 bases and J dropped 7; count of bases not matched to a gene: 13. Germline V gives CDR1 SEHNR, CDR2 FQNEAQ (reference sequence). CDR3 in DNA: TGTGCCAGCAGCCCGGGTGCCAGGGGGCGTAATGAGCAGTACTTC. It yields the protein CASSPGARGRNEQYF.

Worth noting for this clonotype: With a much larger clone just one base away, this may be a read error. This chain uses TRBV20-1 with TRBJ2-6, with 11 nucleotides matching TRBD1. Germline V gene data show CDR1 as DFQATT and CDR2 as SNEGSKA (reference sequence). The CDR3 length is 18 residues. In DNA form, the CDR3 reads TGCAGTGCTAGAGATCCGAGGACAGGGGGCGGTGGGGCCAACGTCCGGACTTTC. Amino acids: CSARDPRTGGGGANVRTF.

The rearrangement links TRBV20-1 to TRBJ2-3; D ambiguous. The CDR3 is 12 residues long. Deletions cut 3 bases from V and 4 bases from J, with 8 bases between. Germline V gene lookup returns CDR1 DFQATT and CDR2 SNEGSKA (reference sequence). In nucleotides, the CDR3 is TGCAGTGCTAGCACGGCGGCAGATACGCAGTATTTT. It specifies CSASTAADTQYF.

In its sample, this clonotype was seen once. CDR3 coding DNA: TGTGCCAGCAGCTTAGGGGGCCCGGACAGGGCCCAAGAGACCCAGTACTTC. Amino acid sequence: CASSLGGPDRAQETQYF. This sequence joins TRBV7-9 and TRBJ2-5; 8 bases match TRBD1. CDR1 is SEHNR and CDR2 is FQNEAQ in the germline V gene (reference sequence). This CDR3 region has 17 residues. J was trimmed by 1 base and V by 1 base; bases with no gene match: 8.

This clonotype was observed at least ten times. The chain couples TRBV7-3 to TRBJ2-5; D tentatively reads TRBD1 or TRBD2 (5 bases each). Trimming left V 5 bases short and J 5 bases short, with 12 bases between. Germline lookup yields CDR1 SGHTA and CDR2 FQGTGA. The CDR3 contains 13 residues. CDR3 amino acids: CASSGGPEETQYF. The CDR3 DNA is TGTGCCAGCAGCGGGGGTCCGGAGGAGACCCAGTACTTC.

The CDR3 DNA is TGTGCCAGCAGCGTAGGGATGGATTCACCCCTCCACTTT. It translates to CASSVGMDSPLHF. The chain recombines TRBV9 with TRBJ1-6, with D uncertain. Germline assignment: CDR1 SGDLS and CDR2 YYNGEE. The length of the CDR3 is 13 residues. V lost 0 bases to trimming and J lost 8 bases, with 6 bases between them.

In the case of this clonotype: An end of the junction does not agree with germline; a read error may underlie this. The CDR3: CANSSFTGTGKEAQYF. The CDR3 bases are TGTGCCAACAGCTCCTTCACCGGGACAGGGAAGGAGGCCCAGTACTTC. This rearrangement joins TRBV5-6 to TRBJ2-5; 9 nucleotides match TRBD1. This CDR3 contains 16 residues. Germline V gene data show CDR1 as SGHDT and CDR2 as YYEEEE.

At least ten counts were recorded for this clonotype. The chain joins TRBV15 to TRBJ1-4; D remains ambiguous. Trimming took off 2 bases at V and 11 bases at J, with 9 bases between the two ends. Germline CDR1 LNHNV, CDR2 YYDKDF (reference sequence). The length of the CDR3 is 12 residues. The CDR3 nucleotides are TGTGCCACCAGCAGACAGTCTGAGAAACTGTTTTTT. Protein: CATSRQSEKLFF.

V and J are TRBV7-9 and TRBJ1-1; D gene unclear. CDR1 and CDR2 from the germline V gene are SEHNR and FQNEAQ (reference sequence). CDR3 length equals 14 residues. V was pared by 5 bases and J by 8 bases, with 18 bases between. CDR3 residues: CASSRAQSAVEAFF. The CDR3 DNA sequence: TGTGCCAGCAGCAGGGCGCAATCGGCGGTAGAAGCTTTCTTT. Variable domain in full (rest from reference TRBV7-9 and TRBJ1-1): DTGVSQNPRHKITKRGQNVTFRCDPISEHNRLYWYRQTLGQGPEFLTYFQNEAQLEKSRLLSDRFSAERPKGSFSTLEIQRTEQGDSAMYLCASSRAQSAVEAFFGQGTRLTVV.

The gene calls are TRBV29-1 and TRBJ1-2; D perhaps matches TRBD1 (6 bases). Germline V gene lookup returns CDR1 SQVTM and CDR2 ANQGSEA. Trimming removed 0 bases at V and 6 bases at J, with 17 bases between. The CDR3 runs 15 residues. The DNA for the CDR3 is TGCAGCGTTGAAGATCAACAGGGAGGTCGTGATGGCTACACCTTC. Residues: CSVEDQQGGRDGYTF.

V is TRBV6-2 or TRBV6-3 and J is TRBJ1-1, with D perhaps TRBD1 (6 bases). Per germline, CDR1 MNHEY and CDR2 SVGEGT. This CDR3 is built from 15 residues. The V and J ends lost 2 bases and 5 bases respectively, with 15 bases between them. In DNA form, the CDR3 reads TGTGCCAGCAGTTACCGGACGGGGGGCGTAACTGAAGCTTTCTTT. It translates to CASSYRTGGVTEAFF.